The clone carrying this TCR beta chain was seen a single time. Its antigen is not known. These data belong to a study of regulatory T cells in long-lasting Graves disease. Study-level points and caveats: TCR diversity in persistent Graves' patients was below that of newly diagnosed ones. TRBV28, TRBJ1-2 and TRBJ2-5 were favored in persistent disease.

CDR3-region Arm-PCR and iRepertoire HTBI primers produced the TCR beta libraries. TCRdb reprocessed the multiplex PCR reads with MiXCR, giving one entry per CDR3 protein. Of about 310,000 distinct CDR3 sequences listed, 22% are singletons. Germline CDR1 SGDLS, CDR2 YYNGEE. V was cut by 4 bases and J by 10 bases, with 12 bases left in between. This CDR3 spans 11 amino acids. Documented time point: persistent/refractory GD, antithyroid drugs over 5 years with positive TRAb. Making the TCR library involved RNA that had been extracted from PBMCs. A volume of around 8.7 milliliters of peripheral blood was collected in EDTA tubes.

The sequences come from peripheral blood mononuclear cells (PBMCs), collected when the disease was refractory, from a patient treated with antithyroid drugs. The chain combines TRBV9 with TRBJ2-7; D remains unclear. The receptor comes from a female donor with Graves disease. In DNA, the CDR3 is TGTGCCAGCAGCCAAACCGGAGCCCAGTACTTC. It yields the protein CASSQTGAQYF.